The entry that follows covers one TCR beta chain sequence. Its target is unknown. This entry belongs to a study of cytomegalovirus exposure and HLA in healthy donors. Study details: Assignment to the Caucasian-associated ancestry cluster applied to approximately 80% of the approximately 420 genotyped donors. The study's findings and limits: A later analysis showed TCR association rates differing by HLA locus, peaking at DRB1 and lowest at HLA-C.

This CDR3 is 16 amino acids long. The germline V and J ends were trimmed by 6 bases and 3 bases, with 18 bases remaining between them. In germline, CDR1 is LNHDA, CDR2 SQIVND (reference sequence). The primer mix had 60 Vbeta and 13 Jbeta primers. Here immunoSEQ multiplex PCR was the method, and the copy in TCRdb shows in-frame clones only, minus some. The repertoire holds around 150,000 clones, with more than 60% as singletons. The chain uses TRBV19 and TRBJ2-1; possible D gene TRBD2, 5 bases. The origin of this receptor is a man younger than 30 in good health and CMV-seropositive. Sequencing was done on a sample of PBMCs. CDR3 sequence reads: CASSPPLLGNYNEQFF. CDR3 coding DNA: TGTGCCAGTAGCCCCCCATTACTAGGAAACTACAATGAGCAGTTCTTC.